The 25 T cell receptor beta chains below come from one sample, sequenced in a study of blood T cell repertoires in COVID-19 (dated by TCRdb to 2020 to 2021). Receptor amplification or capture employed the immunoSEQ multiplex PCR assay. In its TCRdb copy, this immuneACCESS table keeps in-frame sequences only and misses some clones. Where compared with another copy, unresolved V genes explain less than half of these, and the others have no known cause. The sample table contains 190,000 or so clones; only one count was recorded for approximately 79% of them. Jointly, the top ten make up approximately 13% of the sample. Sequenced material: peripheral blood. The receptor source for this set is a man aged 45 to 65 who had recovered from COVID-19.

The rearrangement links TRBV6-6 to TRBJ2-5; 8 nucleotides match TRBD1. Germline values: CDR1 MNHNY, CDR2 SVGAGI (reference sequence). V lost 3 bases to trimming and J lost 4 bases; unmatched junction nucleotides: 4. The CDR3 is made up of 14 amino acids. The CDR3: CASSYLTGGETQYF. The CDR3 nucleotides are TGTGCCAGCAGTTATCTAACAGGGGGAGAGACCCAGTACTTC.

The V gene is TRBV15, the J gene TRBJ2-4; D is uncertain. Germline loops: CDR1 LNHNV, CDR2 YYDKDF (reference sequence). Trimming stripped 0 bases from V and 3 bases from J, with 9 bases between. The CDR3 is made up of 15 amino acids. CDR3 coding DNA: TGTGCCACCAGCAGAGATTTGGCTGGCAAAAACATTCAGTACTTC. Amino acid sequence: CATSRDLAGKNIQYF.

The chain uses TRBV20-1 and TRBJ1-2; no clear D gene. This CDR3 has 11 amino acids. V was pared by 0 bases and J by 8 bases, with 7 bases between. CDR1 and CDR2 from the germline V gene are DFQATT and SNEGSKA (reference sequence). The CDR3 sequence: CSARDNMGYTF. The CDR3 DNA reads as TGCAGTGCTAGAGATAACATGGGCTACACCTTC.

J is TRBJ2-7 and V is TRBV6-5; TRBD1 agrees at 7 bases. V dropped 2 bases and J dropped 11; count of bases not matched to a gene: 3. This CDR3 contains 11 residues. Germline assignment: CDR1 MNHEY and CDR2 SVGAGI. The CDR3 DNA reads TGTGCCAGCAGTTACGCCGGGACAGAGTACTTC. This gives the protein CASSYAGTEYF.

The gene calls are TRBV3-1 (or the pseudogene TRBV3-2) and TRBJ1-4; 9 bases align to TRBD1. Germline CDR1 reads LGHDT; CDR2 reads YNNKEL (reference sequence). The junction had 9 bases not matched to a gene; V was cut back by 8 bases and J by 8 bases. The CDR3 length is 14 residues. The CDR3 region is CASRRTGEGEKLFF. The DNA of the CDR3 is TGTGCCAGCCGACGGACAGGGGAAGGAGAAAAACTGTTTTTT.

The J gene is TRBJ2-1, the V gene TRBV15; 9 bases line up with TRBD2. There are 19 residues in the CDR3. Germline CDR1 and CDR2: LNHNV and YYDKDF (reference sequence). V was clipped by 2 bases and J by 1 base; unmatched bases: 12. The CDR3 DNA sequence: TGTGCCACCAGCAGATACCTCACTAAAACTAGCGGGTCCTACAATGAGCAGTTCTTC. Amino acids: CATSRYLTKTSGSYNEQFF.

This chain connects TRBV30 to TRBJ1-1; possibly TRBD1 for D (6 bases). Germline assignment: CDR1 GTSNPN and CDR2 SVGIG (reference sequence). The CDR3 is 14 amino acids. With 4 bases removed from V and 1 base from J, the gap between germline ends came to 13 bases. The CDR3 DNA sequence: TGTGCCTGGACCTTACAGGGATCGAACACTGAAGCTTTCTTT. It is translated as CAWTLQGSNTEAFF.

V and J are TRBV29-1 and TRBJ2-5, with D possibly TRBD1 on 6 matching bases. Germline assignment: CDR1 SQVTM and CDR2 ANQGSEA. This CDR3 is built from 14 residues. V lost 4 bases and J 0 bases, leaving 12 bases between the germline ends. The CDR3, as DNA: TGCAGCGTTGGCGCAGGGGCCTACCAAGAGACCCAGTACTTC. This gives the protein CSVGAGAYQETQYF.

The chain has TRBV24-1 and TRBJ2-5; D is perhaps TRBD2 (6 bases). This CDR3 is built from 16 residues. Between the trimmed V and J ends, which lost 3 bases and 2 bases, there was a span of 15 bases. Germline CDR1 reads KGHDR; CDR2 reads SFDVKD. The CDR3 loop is CATSDSRSGGQETQYF. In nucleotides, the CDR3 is TGTGCCACCAGTGATAGTCGTAGCGGCGGACAAGAGACCCAGTACTTC.

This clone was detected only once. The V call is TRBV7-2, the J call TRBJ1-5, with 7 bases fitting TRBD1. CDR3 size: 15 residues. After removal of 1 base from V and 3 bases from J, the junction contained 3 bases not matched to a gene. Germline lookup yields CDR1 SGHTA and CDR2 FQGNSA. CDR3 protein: CASSLGQGHNQPQHF. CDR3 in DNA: TGTGCCAGCAGCTTAGGACAGGGTCACAATCAGCCCCAGCATTTT.

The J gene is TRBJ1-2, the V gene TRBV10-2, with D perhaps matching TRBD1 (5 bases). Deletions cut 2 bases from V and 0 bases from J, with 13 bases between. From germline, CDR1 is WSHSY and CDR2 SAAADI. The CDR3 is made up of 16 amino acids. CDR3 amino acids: CASSEGRVESNYGYTF. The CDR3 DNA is TGCGCCAGCAGTGAGGGCAGGGTGGAATCTAACTATGGCTACACCTTC.

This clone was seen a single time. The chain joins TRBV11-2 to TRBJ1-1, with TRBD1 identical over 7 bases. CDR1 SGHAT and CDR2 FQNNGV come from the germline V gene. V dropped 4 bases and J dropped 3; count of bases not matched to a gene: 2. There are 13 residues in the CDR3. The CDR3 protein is CASSSGQYTEAFF. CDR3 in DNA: TGTGCCAGCAGCTCGGGACAGTACACTGAAGCTTTCTTT.

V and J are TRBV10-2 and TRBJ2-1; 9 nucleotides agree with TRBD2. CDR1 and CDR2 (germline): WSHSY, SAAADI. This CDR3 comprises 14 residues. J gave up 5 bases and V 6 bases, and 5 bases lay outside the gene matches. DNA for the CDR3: TGCGCCAGCAGCATCGCTAGCGGGGACAATGAGCAGTTCTTC. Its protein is CASSIASGDNEQFF.

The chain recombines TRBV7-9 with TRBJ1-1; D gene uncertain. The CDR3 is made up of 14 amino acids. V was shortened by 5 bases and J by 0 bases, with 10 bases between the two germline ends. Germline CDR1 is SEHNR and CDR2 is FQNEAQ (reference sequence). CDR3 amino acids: CASSSSGLNTEAFF. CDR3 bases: TGTGCCAGCAGCAGCAGCGGTTTGAACACTGAAGCTTTCTTT.

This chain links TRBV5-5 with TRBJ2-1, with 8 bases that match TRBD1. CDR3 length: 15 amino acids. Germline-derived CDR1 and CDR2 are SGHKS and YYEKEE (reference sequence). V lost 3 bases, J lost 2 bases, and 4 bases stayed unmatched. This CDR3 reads CASSSTTGAYNEQFF. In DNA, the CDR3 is TGTGCCAGCAGCTCGACGACAGGGGCCTACAATGAGCAGTTCTTC.

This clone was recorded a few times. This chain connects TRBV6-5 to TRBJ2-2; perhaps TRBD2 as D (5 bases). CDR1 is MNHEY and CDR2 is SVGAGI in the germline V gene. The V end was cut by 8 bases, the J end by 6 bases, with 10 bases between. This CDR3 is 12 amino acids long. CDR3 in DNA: TGTGCCAGCGAGCTAGCCGCCGGGGAGCTGTTTTTT. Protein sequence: CASELAAGELFF.

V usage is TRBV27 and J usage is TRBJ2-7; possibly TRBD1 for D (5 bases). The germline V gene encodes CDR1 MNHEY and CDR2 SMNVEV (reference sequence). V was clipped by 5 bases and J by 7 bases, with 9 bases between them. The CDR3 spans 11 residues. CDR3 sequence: CASSPQGEQYF. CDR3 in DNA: TGTGCCAGCAGTCCTCAGGGTGAGCAGTACTTC.

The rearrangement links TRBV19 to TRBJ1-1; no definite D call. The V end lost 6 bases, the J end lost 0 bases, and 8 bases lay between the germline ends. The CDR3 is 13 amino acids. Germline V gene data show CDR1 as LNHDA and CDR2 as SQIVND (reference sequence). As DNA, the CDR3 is TGTGCCAGTAGGCCGGGAATGAACACTGAAGCTTTCTTT. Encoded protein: CASRPGMNTEAFF.

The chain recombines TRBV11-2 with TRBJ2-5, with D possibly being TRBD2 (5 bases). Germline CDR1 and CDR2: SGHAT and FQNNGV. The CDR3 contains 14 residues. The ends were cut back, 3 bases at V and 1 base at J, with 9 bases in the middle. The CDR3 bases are TGTGCCAGCAGCTTTGGAGGCAGCCAAGAGACCCAGTACTTC. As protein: CASSFGGSQETQYF. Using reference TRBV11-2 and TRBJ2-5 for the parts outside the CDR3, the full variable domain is EAGVAQSPRYKIIEKRQSVAFWCNPISGHATLYWYQQILGQGPKLLIQFQNNGVVDDSQLPKDRFSAERLKGVDSTLKIQPAKLEDSAVYLCASSFGGSQETQYFGPGTRLLVL.

CDR3 loop: CASSFPGHSSYEQYF. CDR3 coding DNA: TGTGCCAGCAGTTTTCCGGGACATAGCTCCTACGAGCAGTACTTC. The rearrangement uses TRBV5-8 and TRBJ2-7; TRBD1 might be the D (6 bases). Between the trimmed V and J ends, which lost 5 bases and 0 bases, there was a span of 15 bases. This CDR3 comprises 15 residues. Germline CDR1 SGHTS, CDR2 YDEGEE.

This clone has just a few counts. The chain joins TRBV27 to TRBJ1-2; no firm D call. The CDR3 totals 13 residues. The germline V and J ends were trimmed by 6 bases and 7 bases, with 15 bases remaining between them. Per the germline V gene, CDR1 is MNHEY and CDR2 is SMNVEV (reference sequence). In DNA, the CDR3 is TGTGCCAGCAGCCCGGCAGGTCGCTCTGGCTACACCTTC. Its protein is CASSPAGRSGYTF.

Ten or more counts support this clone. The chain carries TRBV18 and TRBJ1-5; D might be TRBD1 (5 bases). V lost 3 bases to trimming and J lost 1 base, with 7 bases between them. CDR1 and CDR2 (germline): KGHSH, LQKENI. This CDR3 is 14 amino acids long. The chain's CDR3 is CASSPGLSNQPQHF. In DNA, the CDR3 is TGTGCCAGCTCACCGGGACTCAGCAATCAGCCCCAGCATTTT.

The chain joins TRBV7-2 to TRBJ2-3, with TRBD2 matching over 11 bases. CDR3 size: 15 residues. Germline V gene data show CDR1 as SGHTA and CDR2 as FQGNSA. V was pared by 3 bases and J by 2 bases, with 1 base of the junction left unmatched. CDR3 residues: CASSLGLADTDTQYF. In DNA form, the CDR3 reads TGTGCCAGCAGCTTGGGACTAGCGGACACAGATACGCAGTATTTT. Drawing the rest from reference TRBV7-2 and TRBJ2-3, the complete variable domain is GAGVSQSPSNKVTEKGKDVELRCDPISGHTALYWYRQSLGQGLEFLIYFQGNSAPDKSGLPSDRFSAERTGGSVSTLTIQRTQQEDSAVYLCASSLGLADTDTQYFGPGTRLTVL.

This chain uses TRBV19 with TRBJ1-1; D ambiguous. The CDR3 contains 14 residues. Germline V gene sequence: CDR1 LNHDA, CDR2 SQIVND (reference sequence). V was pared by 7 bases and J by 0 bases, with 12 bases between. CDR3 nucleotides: TGTGCCAGTAACGAACGAGGGTTGAACACTGAAGCTTTCTTT. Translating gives CASNERGLNTEAFF.

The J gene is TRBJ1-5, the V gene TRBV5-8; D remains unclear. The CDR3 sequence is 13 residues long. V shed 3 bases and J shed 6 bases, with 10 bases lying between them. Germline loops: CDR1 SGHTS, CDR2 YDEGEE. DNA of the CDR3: TGTGCCAGCAGCTCGTGGGGAGGTCAGCCCCAGCATTTT. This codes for CASSSWGGQPQHF.